Each of the 11 T cell receptor beta chains below was sequenced from the same sample in a study of shared clonotypes between healthy human individuals (dated by TCRdb to about 2020). Library creation used the immunoSEQ multiplex PCR assay. What TCRdb holds here is the immuneACCESS table cut down to in-frame rearrangements. Part of the clones is not present; checked against another copy, under half of the missing clones reflect an unresolved V gene, and the others are unexplained. The sample table shows about 2.4 million clones, and roughly 93% are seen once. The ten biggest clones cover 0.36% of the sample. Sample: naive CD4+ T cells from PBMCs. Sample cell subset or site, as interpreted from the label and publication: CD45RA+ positively selected. These receptors were obtained from a man younger than 30 in good health. Some clones in this sample may be carry-over from other donors' samples.

As regards this clone: This CDR3 is also generated by other DNA sequences in the sample. The chain links TRBV7-3 to TRBJ2-5, with D unresolved. Germline CDR1 SGHTA, CDR2 FQGTGA. CDR3 length: 13 residues. V lost 0 bases and J 2 bases, leaving 4 bases between the germline ends. CDR3: CASSLTRQETQYF. CDR3 nucleotide sequence: TGTGCCAGCAGCTTAACTAGGCAAGAGACCCAGTACTTC. The full variable domain, completed using reference TRBV7-3 and TRBJ2-5, is GAGVSQTPSNKVTEKGKYVELRCDPISGHTALYWYRQSLGQGPEFLIYFQGTGAADDSGLPNDRFFAVRPEGSVSTLKIQRTERGDSAVYLCASSLTRQETQYFGPGTRLLVL.

V usage is TRBV5-1 and J usage is TRBJ2-5; 9 bases map to TRBD1. CDR1 and CDR2 (germline): SGHRS, YFSETQ. Germline trimming cut 1 base from V and 5 bases from J; bases unmatched to any gene: 9. This CDR3 has 16 amino acids. The CDR3 spells CASSLSPLDRGETQYF. The CDR3 DNA is TGCGCCAGCAGCTTGTCTCCCTTAGACAGGGGGGAGACCCAGTACTTC.

This chain joins TRBV6-1 and TRBJ2-3, with 8 bases aligning to TRBD2. Looked up from germline, CDR1 is MNHNS and CDR2 is SASEGT. The V gene end was trimmed by 7 bases and the J gene end by 4 bases; junction bases not matched to a gene: 10. CDR3 size: 15 residues. The CDR3 bases are TGTGCCAGCATACTGTATAGCGGGATTTCAGATACGCAGTATTTT. Its translation is CASILYSGISDTQYF.

This sequence joins TRBV9 and TRBJ2-1; D unclear. CDR1 SGDLS and CDR2 YYNGEE come from the germline V gene. The CDR3 is made up of 16 amino acids. V was clipped by 0 bases and J by 5 bases, with 15 bases between them. In DNA, the CDR3 is TGTGCCAGCAGCGTAGGGGCGTTGAGGAGAAACAATGAGCAGTTCTTC. Its protein is CASSVGALRRNNEQFF.

The gene calls are TRBV5-6 and TRBJ2-6; maybe TRBD1 (6 bases). CDR1 and CDR2 from the germline V gene are SGHDT and YYEEEE. There are 17 residues in the CDR3. The V end lost 2 bases, the J end lost 2 bases, and 14 bases lay between the germline ends. For the CDR3, the DNA is TGTGCCAGCAGCTTTTTAGAGGGGGTGGCTGGGGCCAACGTCCTGACTTTC. The encoded protein is CASSFLEGVAGANVLTF.

The chain has TRBV4-1 and TRBJ2-5, with 10 bases aligning to TRBD2. With 1 base clipped from V and 4 bases from J, the junction kept 9 bases outside the gene matches. Germline CDR1 reads MGHRA; CDR2 reads YSYEKL. The CDR3 covers 17 residues. CDR3: CASSQGPLAGVRETQYF. The CDR3 coding sequence is TGCGCCAGCAGCCAAGGACCTCTAGCGGGAGTTAGAGAGACCCAGTACTTC.

V is TRBV29-1 and J is TRBJ1-5; D is undetermined. V was trimmed by 2 bases and J by 3 bases, leaving 8 bases between them. The CDR3 is made up of 13 amino acids. CDR1 and CDR2 (germline): SQVTM, ANQGSEA. CDR3 protein: CSVEPGVNQPQHF. In DNA form, the CDR3 reads TGCAGCGTTGAACCTGGGGTCAATCAGCCCCAGCATTTT.

The chain couples TRBV27 to TRBJ2-7, with D tentatively TRBD2 (5 bases). In germline, CDR1 is MNHEY, CDR2 SMNVEV (reference sequence). With 5 bases removed from V and 3 bases from J, the gap between germline ends came to 17 bases. This CDR3 spans 15 amino acids. The CDR3 loop is CASSDTRGQLYEQYF. As DNA, the CDR3 is TGTGCCAGCAGTGATACTCGGGGTCAACTCTACGAGCAGTACTTC.

The chain joins TRBV28 to TRBJ1-5, with D perhaps TRBD1 (5 bases). Trimming cost V 5 bases and J 2 bases, with 19 bases left between them. Germline V gives CDR1 MDHEN, CDR2 SYDVKM. The CDR3 has 17 residues. DNA of the CDR3: TGTGCCAGCAGTCGGACTCGGCAGGGAGGAGGCAATCAGCCCCAGCATTTT. Amino acid sequence: CASSRTRQGGGNQPQHF.

The CDR3 DNA sequence: TGCGCCAGCAGCCAAGAGGGACACCTCAACTATGGCTACACCTTC. It yields the protein CASSQEGHLNYGYTF. The V call is TRBV4-1, the J call TRBJ1-2; D possibly corresponds to TRBD1 (6 bases). Germline V gene lookup returns CDR1 MGHRA and CDR2 YSYEKL. This CDR3 has 15 amino acids. Trimming removed 0 bases at V and 2 bases at J, with 10 bases between.

The rearrangement uses TRBV9 and TRBJ2-7, with no clear D. Germline values: CDR1 SGDLS, CDR2 YYNGEE. The ends were cut back, 3 bases at V and 2 bases at J, with 3 bases in the middle. The CDR3 is 11 amino acids. This CDR3 reads CASSAPYEQYF. As DNA, the CDR3 is TGTGCCAGCAGCGCCCCCTACGAGCAGTACTTC. The whole variable domain, remainder taken from reference TRBV9 and TRBJ2-7, is DSGVTQTPKHLITATGQRVTLRCSPRSGDLSVYWYQQSLDQGLQFLIQYYNGEERAKGNILERFSAQQFPDLHSELNLSSLELGDSALYFCASSAPYEQYFGPGTRLTVT.